Presented here are 28 T cell receptor beta chains from one specimen sequenced in a study of blood T cells in healthy people across ages. Primers used in a second PCR of about 7 to 12 cycles were a sample-barcoded 5' primer and a J-beta primer mix. TCRdb reprocessed the 5' RACE reads via MiXCR and lists one record per CDR3 protein. In the table there are about 1.1 million distinct CDR3 sequences, more than 30% of which are singletons. The sample taken for sequencing was blood. The receptors originated from a man younger than 35 in good health.

The chain's CDR3 is CSASPRTDYEQYF. Written as DNA, the CDR3 is TGCAGTGCTAGCCCCAGGACGGACTACGAGCAGTACTTC. The V call is TRBV20-1, the J call TRBJ2-7, with D unresolved. Germline lookup yields CDR1 DFQATT and CDR2 SNEGSKA (reference sequence). Trimming pared 3 bases from V and 3 bases from J, leaving 12 bases between. CDR3 length equals 13 residues.

The chain carries TRBV30 and TRBJ2-7, with D possibly called TRBD1 or TRBD2 (5 bases each). CDR1 is GTSNPN, CDR2 SVGIG, per germline (reference sequence). This CDR3 is 13 amino acids long. Trimming left V 6 bases short and J 0 bases short, with 12 bases between. The CDR3 sequence: CACPGAGSYEQYF. The CDR3, as DNA: TGTGCCTGCCCTGGGGCGGGCTCCTACGAGCAGTACTTC.

In its sample, this clonotype was seen a few times. The CDR3 spells CATSDGTEGDIDTQYF. CDR3 bases: TGTGCCACCAGTGACGGGACCGAGGGCGACATCGATACGCAGTATTTT. The rearrangement joins TRBV24-1 to TRBJ2-3; D is possibly TRBD1 or TRBD2 (5 bases each). This CDR3 comprises 16 residues. The V gene lost 4 bases and the J gene lost 6 bases, with 19 bases spanning the gap. The germline CDR1 and CDR2 sequences are KGHDR and SFDVKD.

This sequence joins TRBV12-3 or TRBV12-4 and TRBJ2-7, with 8 bases aligning to TRBD1. The CDR3 contains 16 residues. The J segment lost 0 bases and the V segment lost 5 bases, leaving 9 bases of the junction unmatched. CDR3 in amino acids: CASSVRGTGDSYEQYF. In DNA, the CDR3 is TGTGCCAGCAGTGTCCGGGGGACAGGTGACTCCTACGAGCAGTACTTC.

The chain carries TRBV11-2 and TRBJ2-3; unclear D gene. Germline-derived CDR1 and CDR2 are SGHAT and FQNNGV. V was clipped by 5 bases and J by 0 bases, with 15 bases between them. The CDR3 extends over 16 amino acids. For the CDR3, the DNA is TGTGCCAGCAGCCCCAATTTGGCAGATAGCACAGATACGCAGTATTTT. Protein: CASSPNLADSTDTQYF.

This clonotype was seen more than once but under ten times. J is TRBJ2-1 and V is TRBV6-2 or TRBV6-3, with D uncertain. V gave up 0 bases and J gave up 5 bases, with 11 bases separating them. The germline CDR1 and CDR2 sequences are MNHEY and SVGEGT. The CDR3 extends over 15 amino acids. The CDR3 reads CASSYSILGNNEQFF. DNA of the CDR3: TGTGCCAGCAGTTACTCGATCTTAGGCAACAATGAGCAGTTCTTC.

The chain uses TRBV7-9 and TRBJ1-2; 10 nucleotides line up with TRBD1. The germline V gene has CDR1 SEHNR and CDR2 FQNEAQ (reference sequence). The length of the CDR3 is 16 residues. V shed 1 base, J shed 7 bases, and the junction held 9 bases outside the gene matches. The CDR3 loop reads CASSLELKTGGLGYTF. The CDR3 DNA follows: TGTGCCAGCAGCTTAGAACTAAAGACAGGGGGCCTTGGCTACACCTTC.

The V and J genes are TRBV12-3 or TRBV12-4 and TRBJ1-5; D may be TRBD1 (5 bases). This CDR3 comprises 12 residues. V was shortened by 6 bases and J by 8 bases, with 11 bases between the two germline ends. This CDR3 is CASSDWGEPQHF. In nucleotides, the CDR3 is TGTGCCAGCAGCGACTGGGGCGAGCCCCAGCATTTT.

V and J are TRBV2 and TRBJ1-4; 9 bases are a match to TRBD1. This CDR3 is 14 amino acids long. V was pared by 6 bases and J by 14 bases, with 13 bases of the junction left unmatched. Per germline, CDR1 SNHLY and CDR2 FYNNEI. Here the CDR3 reads CASSEAGQGSELFF. The DNA of the CDR3 is TGTGCCAGCAGCGAGGCGGGACAGGGAAGTGAGCTGTTTTTT.

The chain links TRBV20-1 to TRBJ2-5; either TRBD1 or TRBD2 may supply D (5 bases each). The DNA end lines up better with TRBJ2-7; the J call may be wrong. The CDR3 loop spans 15 amino acids. CDR1 is DFQATT and CDR2 is SNEGSKA in the germline V gene (reference sequence). The CDR3 protein is CSARDPGRGKREQYF. The CDR3 DNA follows: TGCAGTGCTAGAGATCCGGGACGTGGTAAGCGCGAGCAGTACTTC.

V and J are TRBV4-2 and TRBJ1-2; D not resolved. V lost 4 bases, J lost 1 base, and 10 bases lay in between. The germline gives CDR1 LGHNA, CDR2 YNFKEQ. This CDR3 spans 14 amino acids. In DNA, the CDR3 is TGTGCCAGCAGCCCCAGAAATTATAACTATGGCTACACCTTC. This sequence encodes CASSPRNYNYGYTF.

The chain is built from TRBV20-1 and TRBJ2-3, with D possibly TRBD1 on 6 matching bases. The CDR3 length is 12 residues. V dropped 6 bases and J dropped 10 bases, with 17 bases sitting between them. Per the germline V gene, CDR1 is DFQATT and CDR2 is SNEGSKA (reference sequence). CDR3: CSARRGIEAQYF. Here the CDR3 DNA reads TGCAGTGCCCGTAGGGGGATCGAGGCGCAGTATTTT.

The CDR3 region is CASSPLPGHRNGSNYGYTF. The CDR3 DNA follows: TGTGCCAGCAGCCCGCTCCCGGGACACCGAAACGGGTCTAACTATGGCTACACCTTC. V usage is TRBV7-9 and J usage is TRBJ1-2; TRBD1 is a possible D gene (6 bases). The germline V gene has CDR1 SEHNR and CDR2 FQNEAQ (reference sequence). The CDR3 totals 19 residues. V was shortened by 5 bases and J by 0 bases, with 25 bases between the two germline ends.

This clonotype was seen repeatedly, ten times or more. This chain links TRBV5-1 with TRBJ1-2, with D perhaps TRBD1 (5 bases). Deletions cut 0 bases from V and 4 bases from J, with 13 bases between. This CDR3 region has 15 residues. CDR1 is SGHRS, CDR2 YFSETQ, per germline. CDR3 in DNA: TGCGCCAGCAGCTTGGGCGACAGCTCGTCCTATGGCTACACCTTC. Translating gives CASSLGDSSSYGYTF.

This clonotype was recorded a few times. The chain recombines TRBV7-9 with TRBJ2-1, with 8 positions matching TRBD1. This CDR3 comprises 15 residues. V gave up 5 bases and J gave up 4 bases; unmatched junction bases: 7. The V gene's germline CDR1 is SEHNR and CDR2 FQNEAQ (reference sequence). The CDR3 loop reads CASSMDRDPYNEQFF. In DNA, the CDR3 is TGTGCCAGCAGCATGGACAGGGACCCTTACAATGAGCAGTTCTTC.

The chain links TRBV9 to TRBJ1-1, with a weak D call TRBD1 (5 bases). CDR1 and CDR2 (germline): SGDLS, YYNGEE. CDR3 length: 14 residues. V was pared by 4 bases and J by 7 bases, with 17 bases between. Here the CDR3 reads CASSPGEGVGEAFF. Written as DNA, the CDR3 is TGTGCCAGCAGCCCAGGTGAAGGGGTTGGTGAAGCTTTCTTT. The entire variable domain, with the rest obtained from reference TRBV9 and TRBJ1-1, is as follows: DSGVTQTPKHLITATGQRVTLRCSPRSGDLSVYWYQQSLDQGLQFLIQYYNGEERAKGNILERFSAQQFPDLHSELNLSSLELGDSALYFCASSPGEGVGEAFFGQGTRLTVV.

The CDR3 spells CASSLDFADPNEKLFF. The DNA of the CDR3 is TGCGCCAGCAGCTTGGATTTTGCAGACCCTAATGAAAAACTGTTTTTT. The chain joins TRBV5-1 to TRBJ1-4; D not resolved. V gave up 0 bases and J gave up 3 bases, with 12 bases separating them. The CDR3 length is 16 residues. Looked up from germline, CDR1 is SGHRS and CDR2 is YFSETQ.

CDR3 residues: CASNLGAGNTIYF. Here the CDR3 DNA reads TGTGCCAGCAATTTGGGGGCCGGAAACACCATATATTTT. V and J are TRBV6-1 and TRBJ1-3; D is possibly TRBD1 (6 bases). V was shortened by 7 bases and J by 4 bases, with 11 bases between the two germline ends. This CDR3 has 13 residues. Germline V gene data show CDR1 as MNHNS and CDR2 as SASEGT.

This chain connects TRBV3-1 to TRBJ1-2; D call uncertain. This CDR3 is built from 14 residues. V lost 0 bases and J 4 bases, leaving 9 bases between the germline ends. Germline CDR1 and CDR2: LGHDT and YNNKEL (reference sequence). CDR3 residues: CASSQETSTYGYTF. CDR3 in DNA: TGTGCCAGCAGCCAAGAAACCAGCACCTATGGCTACACCTTC.

The chain recombines TRBV4-1 with TRBJ1-1; tentatively, D is TRBD1 (6 bases). This CDR3 spans 15 amino acids. Trimming removed 3 bases from V and 1 base from J, with 12 bases in between. Per germline, CDR1 MGHRA and CDR2 YSYEKL. The CDR3 sequence is CASSHVGHSNTEAFF. CDR3 coding DNA: TGCGCCAGCAGCCATGTGGGACACTCGAACACTGAAGCTTTCTTT.

This clonotype was observed a few times. V is TRBV28 and J is TRBJ2-5; tentatively, D is TRBD1 (6 bases). The CDR3 is 18 amino acids. The germline CDR1 and CDR2 sequences are MDHEN and SYDVKM. Trimming pared 2 bases from V and 0 bases from J, leaving 19 bases between. The CDR3 region is CASSLSDAGQGHQETQYF. The CDR3 bases are TGTGCCAGCAGTTTAAGTGACGCGGGCCAGGGGCACCAAGAGACCCAGTACTTC. Filled out from reference TRBV28 and TRBJ2-5, the complete variable domain reads DVKVTQSSRYLVKRTGEKVFLECVQDMDHENMFWYRQDPGLGLRLIYFSYDVKMKEKGDIPEGYSVSREKKERFSLILESASTNQTSMYLCASSLSDAGQGHQETQYFGPGTRLLVL.

This chain links TRBV6-5 with TRBJ1-1; D call uncertain. The CDR3 runs to 14 residues. The V and J ends lost 6 bases and 1 base respectively, with 12 bases between them. CDR1 and CDR2 from the germline V gene are MNHEY and SVGAGI. The CDR3 loop is CASRTRRTNTEAFF. As DNA, the CDR3 is TGTGCCAGCAGGACTCGACGGACGAACACTGAAGCTTTCTTT.

This clonotype came up a few times. The rearrangement joins TRBV7-8 to TRBJ1-2; 7 bases are shared with TRBD1. Unmatched junction bases numbered 12, after V lost 4 bases and J lost 1 base. The CDR3 totals 17 residues. From germline, CDR1 is SGHVS and CDR2 FQNEAQ. The CDR3 DNA reads TGTGCCAGCAGCTCGATGAGATTAGGACAGGTTAACTATGGCTACACCTTC. Protein: CASSSMRLGQVNYGYTF.

This clonotype was counted between two and nine times. The chain links TRBV20-1 to TRBJ1-1; TRBD1 aligns across 7 bases. Trimming took 4 bases from V and 3 from J; bases not matched to a gene: 11. CDR3 length equals 15 residues. CDR1 DFQATT and CDR2 SNEGSKA come from the germline V gene (reference sequence). CDR3 protein: CSAISSGGADTEAFF. The CDR3 nucleotides are TGCAGTGCTATTTCCTCAGGGGGGGCGGACACTGAAGCTTTCTTT.

This clonotype was recorded many times. This chain connects TRBV29-1 to TRBJ1-5; 12 positions match TRBD1. CDR3 length: 17 amino acids. Trimming took 6 bases from V and 0 from J; bases not matched to a gene: 9. The germline CDR1 and CDR2 sequences are SQVTM and ANQGSEA. In DNA, the CDR3 is TGCAGCGTATCACCCGGGACAGGGGGCCCTAGCAATCAGCCCCAGCATTTT. Amino acid sequence: CSVSPGTGGPSNQPQHF. The whole variable domain, remainder taken from reference TRBV29-1 and TRBJ1-5, is SAVISQKPSRDICQRGTSLTIQCQVDSQVTMMFWYRQQPGQSLTLIATANQGSEATYESGFVIDKFPISRPNLTFSTLTVSNMSPEDSSIYLCSVSPGTGGPSNQPQHFGDGTRLSIL.

V is TRBV10-3 and J is TRBJ1-5, with a possible D match to TRBD1 (6 bases). CDR3 length: 14 amino acids. CDR1 and CDR2 from the germline V gene are ENHRY and SYGVKD. V shed 11 bases and J shed 6 bases, with 20 bases lying between them. CDR3 DNA sequence: TGTGCCTCCTCGGGAGGGGGGGAGGGTCAGCCCCAGCATTTT. The encoded protein is CASSGGGEGQPQHF.

A remark on this clonotype: A read error is possible here, since a much larger clone lies one base away. The chain joins TRBV7-9 to TRBJ2-1; D remains ambiguous. This CDR3 is 13 amino acids long. CDR1 and CDR2 from the germline V gene are SEHNR and FQNEAQ (reference sequence). CDR3 protein: CTSSTKITNEQFF. In DNA form, the CDR3 reads TGTACCAGCAGCACCAAAATAACCAATGAGCAGTTCTTC.

This clonotype was seen more than once but under ten times. J is TRBJ1-5 and V is TRBV20-1, with no clear D. Germline-derived CDR1 and CDR2 are DFQATT and SNEGSKA (reference sequence). V gave up 0 bases and J gave up 8 bases, with 11 bases separating them. There are 13 residues in the CDR3. The CDR3 DNA sequence: TGCAGTGCTAGAGATCACAGTAATAAGCCCCAGCATTTT. The encoded protein is CSARDHSNKPQHF.